The clone carrying this T cell receptor beta chain was picked up a small number of times. The antigen remains undetermined. Deletions cut 4 bases from V and 6 bases from J, with 11 bases between. There are 13 residues in the CDR3. Per the germline V gene, CDR1 is SGDLS and CDR2 is YYNGEE. Isolating PBMCs gave at least 6 million of these cells per sample. This entry comes from a study of blood T cells in healthy people across ages. The study's findings and limits: Diversity estimates from one million T cells were considered underestimates.

A second PCR, run for 7 to 11 cycles, used a sample-barcoded 5' primer plus a J-beta primer mix. In TCRdb, the 5' RACE reads were re-called with MiXCR into one record per CDR3 protein. The sample lists fewer than 800,000 distinct CDR3 sequences, around 48% occurring once. Sequenced sample: blood. The chain uses TRBV9 and TRBJ2-1; a possible D gene is TRBD1 (6 bases). This sequence was found in a woman aged 60-75 years in good health. The CDR3 sequence is CASSPQGFNEQFF. Written as DNA, the CDR3 is TGTGCCAGCAGCCCCCAGGGGTTCAATGAGCAGTTCTTC.